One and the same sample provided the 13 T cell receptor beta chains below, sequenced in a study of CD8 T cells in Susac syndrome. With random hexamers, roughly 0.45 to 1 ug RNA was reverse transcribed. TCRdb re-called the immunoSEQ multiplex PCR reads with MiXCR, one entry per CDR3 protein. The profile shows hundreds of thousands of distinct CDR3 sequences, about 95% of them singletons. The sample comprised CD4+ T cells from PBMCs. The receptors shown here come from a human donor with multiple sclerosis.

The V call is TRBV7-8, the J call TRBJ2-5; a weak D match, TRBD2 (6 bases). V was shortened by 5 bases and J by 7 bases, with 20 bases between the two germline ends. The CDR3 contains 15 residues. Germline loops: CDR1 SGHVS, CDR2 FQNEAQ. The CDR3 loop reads CASSPLTAAGGTQYF. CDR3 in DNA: TGTGCCAGCAGCCCCCTGACCGCGGCCGGGGGGACCCAGTACTTC.

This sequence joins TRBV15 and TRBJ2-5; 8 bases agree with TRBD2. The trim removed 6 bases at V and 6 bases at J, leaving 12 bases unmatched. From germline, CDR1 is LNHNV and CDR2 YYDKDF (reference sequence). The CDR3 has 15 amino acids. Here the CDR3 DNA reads TGTGCCACCAGGGCTTTCGGGGGGGCCAGTAAGACCCAGTACTTC. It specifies CATRAFGGASKTQYF. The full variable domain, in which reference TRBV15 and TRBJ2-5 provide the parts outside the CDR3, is DAMVIQNPRYQVTQFGKPVTLSCSQTLNHNVMYWYQQKSSQAPKLLFHYYDKDFNNEADTPDNFQSRRPNTSFCFLDIRSPGLGDTAMYLCATRAFGGASKTQYFGPGTRLLVL.

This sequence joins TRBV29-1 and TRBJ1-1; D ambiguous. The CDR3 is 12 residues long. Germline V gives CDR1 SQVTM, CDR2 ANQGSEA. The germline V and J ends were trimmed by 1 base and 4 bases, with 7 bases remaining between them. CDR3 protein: CSVEGPATEAFF. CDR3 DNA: TGCAGCGTTGAAGGGCCAGCCACTGAAGCTTTCTTT. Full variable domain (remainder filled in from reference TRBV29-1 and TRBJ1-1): SAVISQKPSRDICQRGTSLTIQCQVDSQVTMMFWYRQQPGQSLTLIATANQGSEATYESGFVIDKFPISRPNLTFSTLTVSNMSPEDSSIYLCSVEGPATEAFFGQGTRLTVV.

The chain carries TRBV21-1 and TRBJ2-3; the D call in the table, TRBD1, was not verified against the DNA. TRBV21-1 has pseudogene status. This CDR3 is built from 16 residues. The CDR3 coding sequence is TGTGCCAGCAGCGTCCGCGACAGGGGTAGCACAGATACGCAGTATTTT. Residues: CASSVRDRGSTDTQYF.

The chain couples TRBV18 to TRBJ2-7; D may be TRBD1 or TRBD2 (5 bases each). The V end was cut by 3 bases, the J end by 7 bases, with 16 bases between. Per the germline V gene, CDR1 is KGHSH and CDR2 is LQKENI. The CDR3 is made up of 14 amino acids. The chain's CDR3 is CASSPAGRAGEQYF. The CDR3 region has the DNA TGTGCCAGCTCACCGGCGGGCAGGGCTGGAGAGCAGTACTTC.

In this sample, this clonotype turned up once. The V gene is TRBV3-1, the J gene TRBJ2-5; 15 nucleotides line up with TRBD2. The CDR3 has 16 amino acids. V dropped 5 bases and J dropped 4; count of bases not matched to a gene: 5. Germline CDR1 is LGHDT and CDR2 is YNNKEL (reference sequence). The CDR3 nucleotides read TGTGCCAGCAGCGCGCGGACTAGCGGGGGGGGAGAGACCCAGTACTTC. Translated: CASSARTSGGGETQYF.

In nucleotides, the CDR3 is TGTGCCAGCAGCTTCGGTCAGAAAGAGACCCAGTACTTC. This gives the protein CASSFGQKETQYF. This chain uses TRBV7-2 with TRBJ2-5; D gene uncertain. Looked up from germline, CDR1 is SGHTA and CDR2 is FQGNSA. V lost 3 bases and J lost 3, with 8 bases in between. This CDR3 has 13 amino acids. The variable domain in full, completed from reference TRBV7-2 and TRBJ2-5, reads GAGVSQSPSNKVTEKGKDVELRCDPISGHTALYWYRQSLGQGLEFLIYFQGNSAPDKSGLPSDRFSAERTGGSVSTLTIQRTQQEDSAVYLCASSFGQKETQYFGPGTRLLVL.

The CDR3 DNA reads TGTGCCACGGAGGAGCGGGGGGGCCTCAATGAGCAGTTCTTC. It specifies CATEERGGLNEQFF. The chain links TRBV15 to TRBJ2-1; 10 bases fit TRBD2. Trimming removed 9 bases from V and 6 bases from J; junction bases left unmatched: 8. Germline V CDR1 and CDR2: LNHNV, YYDKDF (reference sequence). This CDR3 is 14 amino acids long.

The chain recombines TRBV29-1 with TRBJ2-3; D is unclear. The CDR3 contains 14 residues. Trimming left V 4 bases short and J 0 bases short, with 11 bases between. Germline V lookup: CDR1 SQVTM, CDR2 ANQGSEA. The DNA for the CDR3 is TGCAGCGTTGGAAGAGCAGTTAGCACAGATACGCAGTATTTT. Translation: CSVGRAVSTDTQYF.

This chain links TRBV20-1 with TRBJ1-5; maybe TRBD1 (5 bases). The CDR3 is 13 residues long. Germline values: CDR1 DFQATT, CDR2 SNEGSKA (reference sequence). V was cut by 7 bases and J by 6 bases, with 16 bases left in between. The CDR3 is CSVEGTGGQPQHF. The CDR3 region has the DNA TGCAGTGTCGAGGGGACGGGTGGTCAGCCCCAGCATTTT.

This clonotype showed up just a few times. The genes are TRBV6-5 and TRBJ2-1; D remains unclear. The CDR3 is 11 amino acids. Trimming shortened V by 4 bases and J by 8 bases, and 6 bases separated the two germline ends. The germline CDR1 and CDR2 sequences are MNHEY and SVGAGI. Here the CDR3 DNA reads TGTGCCAGCAGTTTGGGTGATGAGCAGTTCTTC. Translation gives CASSLGDEQFF.

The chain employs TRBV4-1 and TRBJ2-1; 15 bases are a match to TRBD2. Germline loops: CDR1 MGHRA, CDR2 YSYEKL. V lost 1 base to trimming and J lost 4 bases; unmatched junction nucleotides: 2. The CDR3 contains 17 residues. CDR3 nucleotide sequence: TGCGCCAGCAGCCAAGGGGGACTAGCGGGAGGATACAATGAGCAGTTCTTC. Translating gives CASSQGGLAGGYNEQFF.

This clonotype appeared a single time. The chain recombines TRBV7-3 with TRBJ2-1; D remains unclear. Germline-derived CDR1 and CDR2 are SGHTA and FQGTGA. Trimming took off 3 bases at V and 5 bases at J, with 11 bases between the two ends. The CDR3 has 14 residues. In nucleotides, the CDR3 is TGTGCCAGCAGCTTTTCTCTAACCAACAATGAGCAGTTCTTC. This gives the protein CASSFSLTNNEQFF.